This T cell receptor beta chain was documented in a study of tissue T cells after allogeneic stem cell transplantation. Whole-study findings and limits: Sampling depth was limited, and the cohort was small and clinically varied.

Data came from immunoSEQ multiplex PCR; TCRdb stores just in-frame clones and leaves some out. The sample lists over 7,000 clones, roughly a third occurring once. Regarding this clone: The target antigen is unknown. Gene names denote mouse genes.

Time point described: mouse harvest day 14 after allogeneic transplant. Mouse grafts combined 10^7 T-cell-depleted bone marrow cells with 10^6 splenic CD5+ T cells. Source material: skin. The clonotype comes from a female BALB/c mouse given C57BL/6 T cells with graft-versus-host disease after an allogeneic hematopoietic cell transplant.

CDR3 residues: CASSLDWGSSYEQYF. The sequenced CDR3 bases are TGTGCCAGCAGTTTGGACTGGGGGAGCTCCTATGAACAGTAC. This chain joins TRBV19 and TRBJ2-7, with TRBD2 identical over 10 bases. The CDR3 end lies 1 residue beyond the end of the read and is filled in from the germline J gene. Trimming removed 4 bases from V and 0 bases from J; junction bases left unmatched: 4. The CDR3 has 15 amino acids. Germline CDR1 reads FNHDT; CDR2 reads SITEND (reference sequence).